This is a list of T cell receptor beta chains from one sample in a study of CD8+ T cells in alopecia areata. The method was immunoSEQ multiplex PCR; TCRdb's version includes in-frame clones alone and lacks a portion of them. The sample has roughly 280,000 clones, 60% seen once; the top ten hold 0.8% to 1%. Specimen: CD4+ T cells sorted from blood, collected at approximately week 51, from a patient treated with tofacitinib. These receptors came from a human donor with alopecia areata. CDR3s include the opening cysteine and the closing phenylalanine or tryptophan. A D gene is named only where the DNA matches it firmly.

>TRBV6-1|12|TRBJ1-1|-
CASKGTPKPAFF
>TRBV7-9|16|TRBJ1-1|-
CASSFRDRRFLTEAFF
>TRBV4-1|17|TRBJ1-2|-
CASSHAPGPAVGYGYTF
>TRBV29-1|14|TRBJ1-1|-
CSVALRVPNTEAFF
>TRBV7-9|11|TRBJ2-1|-
CASSPTIRGFF
>TRBV7-2|15|TRBJ2-7|TRBD1
CASSPDPGQGYEQYF
>TRBV10-3|15|TRBJ1-1|-
CAISEAKGAGTEAFF
>TRBV29-1|16|TRBJ1-2|TRBD1
CSVEDERGRWNYGYTF
>TRBV4-1|14|TRBJ1-5|-
CASSQGGFNQPQHF
>TRBV29-1|13|TRBJ1-5|-
CSVRFSSNQPQHF
>TRBV7-9|15|TRBJ1-2|-
CASSLPQTGPWGYTF
>TRBV4-3|15|TRBJ1-2|-
CASSPGRISNYGYTF
>TRBV10-3|13|TRBJ1-1|-
CAIKQGIGVEAFF
>TRBV7-3|13|TRBJ2-3|-
CASSLGQPDTQYF
>TRBV4-2|13|TRBJ2-5|-
CASSQDQGETQYF
>TRBV9|15|TRBJ1-1|-
CASSPEQIMNTEAFF
>TRBV7-2|15|TRBJ1-5|-
CASSRGGYSNQPQHF
>TRBV29-1|13|TRBJ1-1|TRBD1
CSADRGMNTEAFF
>TRBV19|16|TRBJ2-2|-
CASRTPRGGSTGELFF
>TRBV5-1|15|TRBJ2-2|-
CASSLGTVNTGELFF
>TRBV30|14|TRBJ2-1|-
CAWMDGYASGEQFF
>TRBV4-3|14|TRBJ1-5|-
CASSQEDGNQPQHF
>TRBV6-5|14|TRBJ2-2|-
CASSYISNTGELFF
>TRBV30|13|TRBJ1-5|-
CAWSGGEYQPQHF
>TRBV23-1|15|TRBJ1-5|TRBD1
CARCPGQGVSQPQHF
>TRBV2|17|TRBJ2-3|TRBD2
CASRRRTSGASTDTQYF
>TRBV30|12|TRBJ1-1|-
CAWSAANTEAFF
>TRBV29-1|12|TRBJ1-4|-
CSVAGGGEKLFF
>TRBV7-2|14|TRBJ1-5|-
CASSPRQLNQPQHF
>TRBV29-1|13|TRBJ2-1|-
CSVDSVMFDEQFF
>TRBV2|13|TRBJ2-7|-
CASTRKASYEQYF
>TRBV14|15|TRBJ1-1|-
CASSQESGRTFEAFF
>TRBV25-1|16|TRBJ1-3|-
CASSVFGRSSGNTIYF
>TRBV10-3|15|TRBJ2-3|TRBD1
CAISEGQGNVDTQYF
>TRBV7-9|13|TRBJ1-2|-
CASSFGVNYGYTF
>TRBV7-2|18|TRBJ2-5|TRBD2
CASSPRTSGGRVGETQYF
>TRBV29-1|11|TRBJ1-1|TRBD1
CSVASDREAFF
>TRBV29-1|12|TRBJ2-7|-
CSATDGSYEQYF
>TRBV5-1|17|TRBJ2-5|TRBD2
CASSLAGTSGGQETQYF